What follows are 18 T cell receptor beta chains derived from one specimen sequenced in a study of blood T cell repertoires in COVID-19. Only in-frame clones appear in the TCRdb table, and some are missing; sequencing was by immunoSEQ multiplex PCR. The data hold about 180,000 clones, with around 85% observed a single time. What was sequenced was peripheral blood. The receptors shown here come from a man in his 70s with active or convalescent COVID-19.

The chain has TRBV28 and TRBJ2-3; 7 nucleotides agree with TRBD1. Germline CDR1 reads MDHEN; CDR2 reads SYDVKM. CDR3 size: 15 residues. V dropped 5 bases and J dropped 4; count of bases not matched to a gene: 9. CDR3: CASSITGVGADTQYF. Written as DNA, the CDR3 is TGTGCCAGCAGTATTACAGGGGTTGGTGCAGATACGCAGTATTTT. Full variable domain (missing parts from reference TRBV28 and TRBJ2-3): DVKVTQSSRYLVKRTGEKVFLECVQDMDHENMFWYRQDPGLGLRLIYFSYDVKMKEKGDIPEGYSVSREKKERFSLILESASTNQTSMYLCASSITGVGADTQYFGPGTRLTVL.

This chain links TRBV9 with TRBJ2-1, with D maybe TRBD2 (5 bases). Germline CDR1 reads SGDLS; CDR2 reads YYNGEE. Deletions cut 4 bases from V and 0 bases from J, with 14 bases between. This CDR3 spans 16 amino acids. CDR3 protein: CASSLIGESSYNEQFF. CDR3 sequence (DNA): TGTGCCAGCAGCCTGATCGGGGAAAGCTCCTACAATGAGCAGTTCTTC.

This clone was detected only once. The genes are TRBV24-1 and TRBJ2-5, with D possibly TRBD1 on 5 matching bases. The germline V and J ends were trimmed by 5 bases and 5 bases, with 14 bases remaining between them. The CDR3 loop spans 14 amino acids. Germline CDR1 and CDR2: KGHDR and SFDVKD. CDR3 nucleotide sequence: TGTGCCACCAGTGCGACAGAGAAACGGGAGACCCAGTACTTC. Amino acids: CATSATEKRETQYF.

The sample holds one count of this clone. This chain uses TRBV10-1 with TRBJ1-1, with D maybe TRBD1 (6 bases). Germline CDR1 WNHNN, CDR2 SYGVQD (reference sequence). Trimming took 0 bases from V and 5 from J, leaving 10 bases between them. This CDR3 is built from 14 residues. CDR3 sequence: CASSESQGSTEAFF. DNA for the CDR3: TGCGCCAGCAGTGAGTCTCAGGGGTCGACTGAAGCTTTCTTT.

The gene calls are TRBV7-7 and TRBJ2-2; TRBD2 might be the D (6 bases). V was trimmed by 4 bases and J by 5 bases, leaving 14 bases between them. The CDR3 length is 15 residues. CDR1 and CDR2 from the germline V gene are SSHAT and FNYEAQ (reference sequence). CDR3 bases: TGTGCCAGCAGCTCCCAGACTAGAGGGACCGGGGAGCTGTTTTTT. It yields the protein CASSSQTRGTGELFF. The full variable domain, completed using reference TRBV7-7 and TRBJ2-2, is GAGVSQSPRYKVTKRGQDVTLRCDPISSHATLYWYQQALGQGPEFLTYFNYEAQPDKSGLPSDRFSAERPEGSISTLTIQRTEQRDSAMYRCASSSQTRGTGELFFGEGSRLTVL.

The table lists this clone with many counts. The rearrangement links TRBV2 to TRBJ1-5; D perhaps matches TRBD1 (6 bases). This CDR3 has 15 residues. V was trimmed by 4 bases and J by 1 base, leaving 11 bases between them. The V gene's germline CDR1 is SNHLY and CDR2 FYNNEI. CDR3 in amino acids: CASSGTRGSNQPQHF. The DNA for the CDR3 is TGTGCCAGCAGTGGCACAAGGGGGAGCAATCAGCCCCAGCATTTT.

This clone turned up a few times. The rearrangement uses TRBV5-1 and TRBJ2-7, with 7 bases matching TRBD1. Germline CDR1 reads SGHRS; CDR2 reads YFSETQ. V trimming: 0 bases; J trimming: 5 bases; junction bases outside the gene matches: 5. The CDR3 contains 14 residues. CDR3 loop: CASSLVAGGDEQYF. CDR3 nucleotide sequence: TGCGCCAGCAGCTTGGTGGCAGGGGGTGACGAGCAGTACTTC.

The sample holds a few counts of this clone. This chain uses TRBV29-1 with TRBJ2-5; 7 positions agree with TRBD1. The V and J ends lost 4 bases and 5 bases, in that order; junction bases with no gene match: 16. The CDR3 totals 16 residues. Germline V gene sequence: CDR1 SQVTM, CDR2 ANQGSEA. The CDR3 sequence is CSVVAGTASQRETQYF. The CDR3, as DNA: TGCAGCGTTGTGGCCGGGACAGCGTCTCAGAGGGAGACCCAGTACTTC.

The chain combines TRBV10-3 with TRBJ1-5, with 7 nucleotides matching TRBD1. After removal of 6 bases from V and 4 bases from J, the junction contained 3 bases not matched to a gene. The CDR3 loop spans 13 amino acids. Germline V CDR1 and CDR2: ENHRY, SYGVKD. The DNA for the CDR3 is TGTGCCATCAGAGACAGGGAAAATCAGCCCCAGCATTTT. Protein product: CAIRDRENQPQHF.

The chain carries TRBV18 and TRBJ2-2, with 11 bases that match TRBD2. Per the germline V gene, CDR1 is KGHSH and CDR2 is LQKENI. V dropped 5 bases and J dropped 4; count of bases not matched to a gene: 6. The CDR3 extends over 16 amino acids. This CDR3 is CASSIAGGPSTGELFF. CDR3 DNA: TGTGCCAGCTCAATAGCGGGAGGGCCGAGCACCGGGGAGCTGTTTTTT.

This sequence joins TRBV11-1 and TRBJ2-3; the match to TRBD2 covers 9 bases. V lost 5 bases and J lost 0; bases outside the gene matches: 3. CDR3 length: 15 amino acids. The germline V gene has CDR1 SGHAT and CDR2 FQDESV (reference sequence). Here the CDR3 DNA reads TGTGCCAGCAGCCCTAGCGGGACTAGCACAGATACGCAGTATTTT. Protein sequence: CASSPSGTSTDTQYF.

The rearrangement uses TRBV30 and TRBJ1-4, with unresolved D. The CDR3 contains 16 residues. Germline assignment: CDR1 GTSNPN and CDR2 SVGIG (reference sequence). V lost 5 bases to trimming and J lost 7 bases, with 23 bases between them. DNA for the CDR3: TGTGCCTGGGACAAATTCCCCGGGTCGGGAGGTGAAAAACTGTTTTTT. Its translation is CAWDKFPGSGGEKLFF.

V is TRBV5-1 and J is TRBJ2-5; tentative D call: TRBD1 (5 bases). Trimming removed 0 bases at V and 2 bases at J, with 11 bases between. The germline V gene encodes CDR1 SGHRS and CDR2 YFSETQ. The CDR3 loop spans 15 amino acids. This CDR3 is CASSLGITGQETQYF. CDR3 DNA: TGCGCCAGCAGCTTGGGTATTACAGGACAAGAGACCCAGTACTTC.

The chain links TRBV18 to TRBJ1-2, with a possible D match to TRBD1 (5 bases). V lost 4 bases to trimming and J lost 8 bases, with 14 bases between them. The germline CDR1 and CDR2 sequences are KGHSH and LQKENI. This CDR3 has 13 residues. In DNA form, the CDR3 reads TGTGCCAGCTCACTGGAGGGGCCGGGAGGCTACACCTTC. It specifies CASSLEGPGGYTF.

This clone was seen a single time. V is TRBV5-4 and J is TRBJ1-1, with TRBD1 as a possible D gene (6 bases). V lost 6 bases and J lost 1, with 13 bases in between. The germline V gene encodes CDR1 SGHNT and CDR2 YYREEE (reference sequence). The CDR3 has 14 residues. Written as DNA, the CDR3 is TGTGCCAGCACCCAGGACAGATCGAACACTGAAGCTTTCTTT. It yields the protein CASTQDRSNTEAFF. Based on the CDR3 plus reference TRBV5-4 and TRBJ1-1, the full variable domain is ETGVTQSPTHLIKTRGQQVTLRCSSQSGHNTVSWYQQALGQGPQFIFQYYREEENGRGNFPPRFSGLQFPNYSSELNVNALELDDSALYLCASTQDRSNTEAFFGQGTRLTVV.

The CDR3 is CASSARAGELFF. The CDR3 region has the DNA TGTGCCAGCTCGGCCAGGGCCGGGGAGCTGTTTTTT. The V gene is TRBV18, the J gene TRBJ2-2, with D possibly matching TRBD1 (5 bases). The length of the CDR3 is 12 residues. Germline V lookup: CDR1 KGHSH, CDR2 LQKENI. V was shortened by 6 bases and J by 6 bases, with 8 bases between the two germline ends.

The genes are TRBV2 and TRBJ1-2; 7 bases agree with TRBD1. The V segment lost 5 bases and the J segment 3 bases; nucleotides outside the gene matches: 6. The CDR3 is made up of 14 amino acids. Germline lookup yields CDR1 SNHLY and CDR2 FYNNEI. The DNA for the CDR3 is TGTGCCAGCAGTACTTCAGGGGGAGACTATGGCTACACCTTC. It yields the protein CASSTSGGDYGYTF.

The chain employs TRBV6-5 and TRBJ1-2; D ambiguous. The CDR3 spans 15 residues. Germline CDR1 reads MNHEY; CDR2 reads SVGAGI. The germline V and J ends were trimmed by 5 bases and 1 base, with 14 bases remaining between them. The CDR3 spells CASSPSPGNNYGYTF. The CDR3 DNA reads TGTGCCAGCAGTCCGTCGCCCGGGAATAACTATGGCTACACCTTC.